This T cell receptor (beta chain) was identified during a study of blood T cell repertoires in COVID-19. In the study overall: Material from acute and convalescent COVID-19 was sourced from the United States, Italy and Spain. T cells, B-cell-depleted T cells, or PBMCs supplied cDNA or gDNA.

As handled by the study authors: Amplifying reference gene primers gave estimates of nucleated cell counts. The protocol was immunoSEQ multiplex PCR, while the TCRdb copy is restricted to in-frame clones and leaves out a portion. For V, J and clone size, that table is used; D and trimming come from the DNA. The sample shows under 300,000 clones, about 87% of them seen only once. CDR3 size: 13 residues. CDR1 and CDR2 from the germline V gene are KGHSH and LQKENI. V was clipped by 1 base and J by 7 bases, with 10 bases between them. Sequencing was performed on peripheral blood. This TCR was recovered from a woman aged 65 to 85 with active or convalescent COVID-19. This sequence joins TRBV18 and TRBJ1-1; a weak D match, TRBD1 (5 bases). The CDR3 here is CASSPQIGDEAFF. For the CDR3, the DNA is TGTGCCAGCTCACCACAGATAGGGGATGAAGCTTTCTTT.